This T cell receptor beta chain was identified in a study of blood T cell repertoires in COVID-19. About the research overall: T cells, B-cell-depleted T cells, or PBMCs provided the cDNA or gDNA that served as material.

TCRdb keeps only in-frame clones here, not all; method: immunoSEQ multiplex PCR. The data show over 200,000 clones, about 80% seen once. Cohorts were assigned according to the clinical history that participants reported. Recovered status in Cohort 3 required two negative PCRs, clearance, or symptom resolution. CDR3 length equals 13 residues. Trimming stripped 4 bases from V and 3 bases from J, with 9 bases between. The sample consisted of PBMCs or T cells enriched from blood (not recorded which). The receptor's source is a man aged 55 to 70 who had recovered from COVID-19. This rearrangement joins TRBV12-3 or TRBV12-4 to TRBJ1-1; D uncertain. The CDR3 DNA sequence: TGTGCCAGCAGTTCCCAGCGGGACACTGAAGCTTTCTTT. Protein: CASSSQRDTEAFF.